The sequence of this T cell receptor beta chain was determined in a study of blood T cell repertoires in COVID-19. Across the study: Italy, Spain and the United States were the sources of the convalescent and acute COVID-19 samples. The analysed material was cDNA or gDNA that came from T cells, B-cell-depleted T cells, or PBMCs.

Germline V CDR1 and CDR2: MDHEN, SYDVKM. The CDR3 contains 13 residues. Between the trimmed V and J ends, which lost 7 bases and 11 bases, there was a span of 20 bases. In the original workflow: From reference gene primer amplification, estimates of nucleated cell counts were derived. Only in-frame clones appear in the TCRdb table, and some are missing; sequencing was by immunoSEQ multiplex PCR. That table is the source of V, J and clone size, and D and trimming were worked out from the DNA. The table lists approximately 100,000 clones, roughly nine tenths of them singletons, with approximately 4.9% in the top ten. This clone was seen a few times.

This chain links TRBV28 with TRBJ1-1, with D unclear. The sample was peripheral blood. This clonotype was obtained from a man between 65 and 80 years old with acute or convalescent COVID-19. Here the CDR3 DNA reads TGTGCCAGCACCATTCTAGGCCGTAGCCCCGCTTTCTTT. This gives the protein CASTILGRSPAFF. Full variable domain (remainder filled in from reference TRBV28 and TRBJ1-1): DVKVTQSSRYLVKRTGEKVFLECVQDMDHENMFWYRQDPGLGLRLIYFSYDVKMKEKGDIPEGYSVSREKKERFSLILESASTNQTSMYLCASTILGRSPAFFGQGTRLTVV.